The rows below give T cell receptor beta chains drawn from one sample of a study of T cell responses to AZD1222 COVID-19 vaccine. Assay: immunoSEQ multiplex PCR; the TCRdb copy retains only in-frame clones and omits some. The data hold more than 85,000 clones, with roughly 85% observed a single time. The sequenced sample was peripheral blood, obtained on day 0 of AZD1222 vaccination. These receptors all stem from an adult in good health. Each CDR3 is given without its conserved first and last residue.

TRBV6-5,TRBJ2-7,ASRAGPEQY
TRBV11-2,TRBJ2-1,ASSLVAGGLYNEQF
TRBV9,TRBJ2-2,ASSTSLLGWGIRNTGELF
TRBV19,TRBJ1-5,ASRSGQLTNQPQH
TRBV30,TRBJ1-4,AWSGQGADATNEKLF
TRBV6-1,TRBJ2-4,ASSDPATSVVQY
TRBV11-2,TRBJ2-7,ASSPGGSNEQY
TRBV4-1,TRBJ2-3,ASSQGLAGRVDTQY
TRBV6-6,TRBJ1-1,ASRPQGAVNTEAF
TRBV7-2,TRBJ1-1,ASSLKGTGGLNTEAF
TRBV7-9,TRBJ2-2,ASSLPRMGVGELF
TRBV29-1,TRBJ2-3,SASGTVTDTQY
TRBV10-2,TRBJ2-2,AAQVNRGSTNTGELF
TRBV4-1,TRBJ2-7,ASSQDGLAFLSEQY
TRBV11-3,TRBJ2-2,ASRIQADGELF
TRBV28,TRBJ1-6,ASNQWRDNSPLH
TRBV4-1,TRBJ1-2,ASSQGSGLGYT
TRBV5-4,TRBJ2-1,ASSFGGRGINEQF
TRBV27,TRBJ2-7,ASSYGNYGEQY
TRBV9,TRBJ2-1,ASSVSGGTYNEQF
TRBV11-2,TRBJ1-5,ASSLDRGNQPQH
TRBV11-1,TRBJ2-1,ASSLAGRTHEQF
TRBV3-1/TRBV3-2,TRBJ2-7,ASSQDRGRYEQY
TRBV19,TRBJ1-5,ASSTQGGLSNQPQH
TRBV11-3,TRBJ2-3,ASSAQGGTDTQY
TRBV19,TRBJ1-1,ASSQGVNTEAF
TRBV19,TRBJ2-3,ASSTRGGTDTQY
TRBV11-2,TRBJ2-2,ASSLAPPASGSAGELF
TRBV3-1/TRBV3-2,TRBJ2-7,ASSQARGPPREQY
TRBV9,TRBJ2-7,ASSVTGGGNSYEQY
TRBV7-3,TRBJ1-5,ASSTRTVHQPQH
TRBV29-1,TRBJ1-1,SVEGQGTEAF
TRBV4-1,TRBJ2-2,ASSQDGASGGAGELF
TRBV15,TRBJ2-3,ATNPNLGDTQY
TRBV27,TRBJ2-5,ASSAWTGSQETQY
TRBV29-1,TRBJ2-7,SVETGQGYEQY
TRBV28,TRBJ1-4,ASSRPTGSNEKLF
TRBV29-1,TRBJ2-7,SVKDRTYEQY
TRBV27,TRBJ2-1,ASSLSGGPNHNEQF
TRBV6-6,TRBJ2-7,ASKVGGQHEQY
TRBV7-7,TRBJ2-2,ASSLDRGTGELF
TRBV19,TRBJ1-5,ASSVGNLGYSNQPQH
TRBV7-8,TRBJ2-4,ASSSVDRGNIQY
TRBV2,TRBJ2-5,ASRQRETQY
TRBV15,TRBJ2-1,ATSRSTVSYNEQF
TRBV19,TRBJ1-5,ASSITAGGNQPQH
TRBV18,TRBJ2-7,ASSPGDSYEQY